A selection of T cell receptor beta chains follows, all from one sample in a study of blood T cells in healthy people across ages. TCRdb reprocessed the 5' RACE reads with MiXCR, giving one entry per CDR3 protein. The data show around 1.1 million distinct CDR3 sequences, roughly two fifths seen once. Sequencing was carried out using blood. The receptors originated from a man aged 18 to 30 in good health. The CDR3 runs from the conserved cysteine through the conserved F or W. D genes are given only for firm matches. Rows may omit the clone size; those that give it use once, few, many or a size class.

clone size: .; D gene: TRBD2; V gene: TRBV18; J gene: TRBJ2-7; CDR3 DNA: TGTGCCAGCTCACCGTCGGGACTAGCGGGTATCTACGAGCAGTACTTC; CDR3 protein: CASSPSGLAGIYEQYF
clone size: .; D gene: .; V gene: TRBV27; J gene: TRBJ2-3; CDR3 DNA: TGTGCCAGCAGTGCCGCCCGGGACCCTCAGGCAGATACGCAGTATTTT; CDR3 protein: CASSAARDPQADTQYF
clone size: .; D gene: .; V gene: TRBV2; J gene: TRBJ1-1; CDR3 DNA: TGTGCCAGCAGTAAACCTCAGACAGCCTCGGAAGCTTTCTTT; CDR3 protein: CASSKPQTASEAFF
clone size: .; D gene: .; V gene: TRBV4-3; J gene: TRBJ1-1; CDR3 DNA: TGCGCCAGCAGCGCCTTCGTCCAGGGGAGCAGGACTGAAGCTTTCTTT; CDR3 protein: CASSAFVQGSRTEAFF
clone size: .; D gene: .; V gene: TRBV11-2; J gene: TRBJ1-4; CDR3 DNA: TGTGCCAGCAGCTTAGATAGGTCGGCAGGACGGGGTGAAAAACTGTTTTTT; CDR3 protein: CASSLDRSAGRGEKLFF
clone size: .; D gene: .; V gene: TRBV5-1; J gene: TRBJ2-2; CDR3 DNA: TGCGCCAGCAGCCTAGGTGTCGGACGGGGGTCCACCGGGGAGCTGTTTTTT; CDR3 protein: CASSLGVGRGSTGELFF
clone size: few; D gene: .; V gene: TRBV6-2/TRBV6-3; J gene: TRBJ2-5; CDR3 DNA: TGTGCCAGCAGTGGCAGGCACCAAGAGACCCAGTACTTC; CDR3 protein: CASSGRHQETQYF
clone size: .; D gene: .; V gene: TRBV4-3; J gene: TRBJ1-1; CDR3 DNA: TGCGCCAGCAGCCAAGATCGGCAGGCCGCCACTGAAGCTTTCTTT; CDR3 protein: CASSQDRQAATEAFF
clone size: .; D gene: .; V gene: TRBV28; J gene: TRBJ2-7; CDR3 DNA: TGTGCCACCCTGGGGGCAGGGTCCGAGCAGTACTTC; CDR3 protein: CATLGAGSEQYF
clone size: many; D gene: .; V gene: TRBV7-2; J gene: TRBJ2-3; CDR3 DNA: TGTGCCAGCAGCTTAGTGTTGGACCTCACAGATACGCAGTATTTT; CDR3 protein: CASSLVLDLTDTQYF
clone size: few; D gene: .; V gene: TRBV6-2/TRBV6-3; J gene: TRBJ2-3; CDR3 DNA: TGTGCCAGTAGACATACGCAGTATTTT; CDR3 protein: CASRHTQYF
clone size: .; D gene: .; V gene: TRBV20-1; J gene: TRBJ1-2; CDR3 DNA: TGCAGGGCTAGTCGGACGGACTATGGCTACACCTTC; CDR3 protein: CRASRTDYGYTF
clone size: .; D gene: .; V gene: TRBV4-1; J gene: TRBJ2-5; CDR3 DNA: TGCGCCAGCAGCCTTAGATACCTCCAAGAGACCCAGTACTTC; CDR3 protein: CASSLRYLQETQYF
clone size: .; D gene: TRBD1; V gene: TRBV5-1; J gene: TRBJ2-3; CDR3 DNA: TGCGCCAGCAGCTTGAGGCAGGGGGCGTCCATTGGAGATACGCAGTATTTT; CDR3 protein: CASSLRQGASIGDTQYF
clone size: .; D gene: TRBD2; V gene: TRBV28; J gene: TRBJ2-3; CDR3 DNA: TGTGCCAGCAGGACCCAGCGGGGGAACACAGATACGCAGTATTTT; CDR3 protein: CASRTQRGNTDTQYF
clone size: .; D gene: .; V gene: TRBV15; J gene: TRBJ2-7; CDR3 DNA: TGTGCCACCAGCAGAGATTCTGCCTCTTACGAGCAGTACTTC; CDR3 protein: CATSRDSASYEQYF
clone size: .; D gene: TRBD1; V gene: TRBV20-1; J gene: TRBJ1-4; CDR3 DNA: TGCAGCGCTAGACCCGGGACAGATGCAGGTGAAAAACTGTTTTTT; CDR3 protein: CSARPGTDAGEKLFF
clone size: .; D gene: TRBD1; V gene: TRBV18; J gene: TRBJ2-7; CDR3 DNA: TGTGCCAGCTCGCGATCGCCGACAGGGACCTCCTACAATGAGCAGTACTTC; CDR3 protein: CASSRSPTGTSYNEQYF
clone size: few; D gene: .; V gene: TRBV7-2; J gene: TRBJ2-5; CDR3 DNA: TGTGCCAGCAGCCCCCATCGGGAGAAAGAGACCCAGTACTTC; CDR3 protein: CASSPHREKETQYF
clone size: .; D gene: .; V gene: TRBV14; J gene: TRBJ2-1; CDR3 DNA: TGTGCCAGCAGCCAAGGGAGTGAGAATGAGCAGTTCTTC; CDR3 protein: CASSQGSENEQFF
clone size: .; D gene: .; V gene: TRBV25-1; J gene: TRBJ2-1; CDR3 DNA: TGTGCCAGCAGTCCTCACGGTACCTACAATGAGCAGTTCTTC; CDR3 protein: CASSPHGTYNEQFF
clone size: .; D gene: .; V gene: TRBV27; J gene: TRBJ1-5; CDR3 DNA: TGTGCCAGCAGTTTATTTTCCCCGGGAAATCAGCCCCAGCATTTT; CDR3 protein: CASSLFSPGNQPQHF
clone size: few; D gene: TRBD2; V gene: TRBV7-2; J gene: TRBJ2-3; CDR3 DNA: TGTGCCAGCAGCTTAGATGTCGCTAGCGGGGGGGATACGCAGTATTTT; CDR3 protein: CASSLDVASGGDTQYF
clone size: few; D gene: TRBD2; V gene: TRBV4-3; J gene: TRBJ2-1; CDR3 DNA: TGCGCCAGCAGCCAAGATCCACGGGGGGGTATTGCGAATGAGCAGTTCTTC; CDR3 protein: CASSQDPRGGIANEQFF
clone size: few; D gene: .; V gene: TRBV28; J gene: TRBJ1-2; CDR3 DNA: TGTGCCAGCATCCCCGGGGTGGACTCAAACTATGGCTACACCTTC; CDR3 protein: CASIPGVDSNYGYTF
clone size: .; D gene: .; V gene: TRBV12-3/TRBV12-4; J gene: TRBJ1-1; CDR3 DNA: TGTGCCAGCAGTTTGAGTCCGGCAGGGATGAACACTGAAGCTTTCTTT; CDR3 protein: CASSLSPAGMNTEAFF
clone size: .; D gene: .; V gene: TRBV2; J gene: TRBJ1-1; CDR3 DNA: TGTGCCAGCAGCCTCCCGGCCAGGGATAAGAAAGCTTTCTTT; CDR3 protein: CASSLPARDKKAFF
clone size: .; D gene: .; V gene: TRBV7-9; J gene: TRBJ1-5; CDR3 DNA: TGTGCCAGCAGCCCAGCAGGTTGGGACAATCAGCCCCAGCATTTT; CDR3 protein: CASSPAGWDNQPQHF
clone size: .; D gene: .; V gene: TRBV10-3; J gene: TRBJ2-2; CDR3 DNA: TGTGCCATCAGCGGCTCGATTGAGGGAACCGGGGAGCTGTTTTTT; CDR3 protein: CAISGSIEGTGELFF
clone size: few; D gene: .; V gene: TRBV15; J gene: TRBJ2-1; CDR3 DNA: TGTGCCACCAGCAGAGCTTCTTTGCTAGCGACCAATGAGCAGTTCTTC; CDR3 protein: CATSRASLLATNEQFF
clone size: once; D gene: .; V gene: TRBV3-1; J gene: TRBJ1-3; CDR3 DNA: TGTGCCAGCAGCCAAGAAGGCAGGGGAACGGACACCATATATTTT; CDR3 protein: CASSQEGRGTDTIYF
clone size: .; D gene: .; V gene: TRBV4-3; J gene: TRBJ2-3; CDR3 DNA: TGCGCCAGCAGCCAAGGGCCCGCGGTCGGGACAGATACGCAGTATTTT; CDR3 protein: CASSQGPAVGTDTQYF
clone size: .; D gene: .; V gene: TRBV7-9; J gene: TRBJ1-2; CDR3 DNA: TGTGCCAGCAGCCCCCGGACGAGTTCAACTAACTATGGCTACACCTTC; CDR3 protein: CASSPRTSSTNYGYTF
clone size: many; D gene: .; V gene: TRBV5-1; J gene: TRBJ2-7; CDR3 DNA: TGTGCCAGCAGCTTAGACTACGAGCAGTACTTC; CDR3 protein: CASSLDYEQYF
clone size: .; D gene: .; V gene: TRBV6-1; J gene: TRBJ2-3; CDR3 DNA: TGTGCCAGCAGTCCCCCGGGCCCGACAGTTGGCGACACAGATACGCAGTATTTT; CDR3 protein: CASSPPGPTVGDTDTQYF
clone size: few; D gene: .; V gene: TRBV20-1; J gene: TRBJ1-1; CDR3 DNA: TGCAGTGCTAGAGGGGTGCGGGGAGCCGGAGCTTTCTTT; CDR3 protein: CSARGVRGAGAFF
clone size: .; D gene: TRBD1; V gene: TRBV7-2; J gene: TRBJ1-2; CDR3 DNA: TGTGCCAGCAGCTTGGATGGGACAGGGATTAGCTATGGCTACACCTTC; CDR3 protein: CASSLDGTGISYGYTF
clone size: few; D gene: TRBD2; V gene: TRBV20-1; J gene: TRBJ2-3; CDR3 DNA: TGCAGTGCCTCGGTGGCACTAGCGGGGGGCACAGATACGCAGTATTTT; CDR3 protein: CSASVALAGGTDTQYF
clone size: .; D gene: .; V gene: TRBV3-1; J gene: TRBJ2-3; CDR3 DNA: TGTGCCAGCAGCCAAAGCGGCCCGGGCACAGATACGCAGTATTTT; CDR3 protein: CASSQSGPGTDTQYF
clone size: .; D gene: TRBD2; V gene: TRBV28; J gene: TRBJ2-2; CDR3 DNA: TGTGCCGGGGCTAGCGGCCACACCGGGGAGCTGTTTTTT; CDR3 protein: CAGASGHTGELFF
clone size: .; D gene: TRBD2; V gene: TRBV5-1; J gene: TRBJ2-3; CDR3 DNA: TGCGCCAGCAGCTTGGCAGGACTAGCGGGGGCCCCAGATACGCAGTATTTT; CDR3 protein: CASSLAGLAGAPDTQYF
clone size: .; D gene: TRBD1; V gene: TRBV25-1; J gene: TRBJ2-1; CDR3 DNA: TGTGCCAGCAGTGGGGGACAGGGAGAGACCCAGTTCTTC; CDR3 protein: CASSGGQGETQFF
clone size: few; D gene: TRBD1; V gene: TRBV12-3/TRBV12-4; J gene: TRBJ2-7; CDR3 DNA: TGTGCCAGCAGGGACAGGGTGCTTTCCGAGCAGTACTTC; CDR3 protein: CASRDRVLSEQYF
clone size: .; D gene: TRBD1; V gene: TRBV20-1; J gene: TRBJ2-7; CDR3 DNA: TGCAGTGCTAGAGGGGGGACAGGGTGGAAAAGCTCCTACGAGCAGTACTTC; CDR3 protein: CSARGGTGWKSSYEQYF
clone size: few; D gene: .; V gene: TRBV14; J gene: TRBJ2-1; CDR3 DNA: TGTGCCAGCAACCGCCAAGAGAGGACAGAGCAGTTCTTC; CDR3 protein: CASNRQERTEQFF
clone size: few; D gene: TRBD2; V gene: TRBV7-9; J gene: TRBJ2-2; CDR3 DNA: TGTGCCAGCAGCTCGGGACTAGCGACGAACACCGGGGAGCTGTTTTTT; CDR3 protein: CASSSGLATNTGELFF
clone size: many; D gene: .; V gene: TRBV5-4; J gene: TRBJ2-1; CDR3 DNA: TGTGCCAGCAGCCTGACAGGTGGCAATGAGCAGTTCTTC; CDR3 protein: CASSLTGGNEQFF
clone size: once; D gene: .; V gene: TRBV6-1; J gene: TRBJ1-5; CDR3 DNA: TGTGCCAGCAGTGAATCCGGGGAGCGAGGGAATCAGCCCCAGCATTTT; CDR3 protein: CASSESGERGNQPQHF
clone size: .; D gene: .; V gene: TRBV6-6; J gene: TRBJ1-5; CDR3 DNA: TGTGCCAGTCGTGTGGGATCAGGCAATCAGCCCCAGCATTTT; CDR3 protein: CASRVGSGNQPQHF
clone size: many; D gene: .; V gene: TRBV11-1; J gene: TRBJ2-1; CDR3 DNA: TGTGCCAGCAGCTTAGGTTTGAATGAGCAGTTCTTC; CDR3 protein: CASSLGLNEQFF
clone size: .; D gene: TRBD1; V gene: TRBV20-1; J gene: TRBJ2-3; CDR3 DNA: TGCAGTGCTAGGGGGGACAGCCTAGATACGCAGTATTTT; CDR3 protein: CSARGDSLDTQYF
clone size: few; D gene: .; V gene: TRBV7-9; J gene: TRBJ2-5; CDR3 DNA: TGTGCCAGCAGCTTATCGGGGTCTATACAAGAGACCCAGTACTTC; CDR3 protein: CASSLSGSIQETQYF
clone size: .; D gene: .; V gene: TRBV6-5; J gene: TRBJ1-1; CDR3 DNA: TGTGCCAGCCACCGACCGCCAGGGAACACTGAAGCTTTCTTT; CDR3 protein: CASHRPPGNTEAFF
clone size: .; D gene: .; V gene: TRBV6-2/TRBV6-3; J gene: TRBJ1-4; CDR3 DNA: TGTGCCAGCAGTTACTCTGGACCCATGAGGGAAAAACTGTTTTTT; CDR3 protein: CASSYSGPMREKLFF
clone size: once; D gene: TRBD1; V gene: TRBV24-1; J gene: TRBJ2-1; CDR3 DNA: TGTGCCACCAGTACAGGGGGGTCGGACAATGAGCAGTTCTTC; CDR3 protein: CATSTGGSDNEQFF